One and the same sample provided the 6 T cell receptor beta chains below, sequenced in a study of Ad26.COV2.S vaccination and SARS-CoV-2 variants. Sequencing used immunoSEQ multiplex PCR; TCRdb keeps in-frame clones, though not all of them. The sample shows 500,000 or so clones, 89% of them seen only once. The treatment here: roughly 18 received Ad26.COV2.S at low or high dose, single or two shots; about five received placebo; per-sample allocation not given. Collection of samples fell on day 63 after the first vaccine or placebo injection. The specimen was peripheral blood, collected in a trial of Ad26.COV2.S vaccine versus placebo. The receptors stem from a person between 18 and 60 years old who received the Ad26.COV2.S COVID-19 vaccine or a placebo.

The chain couples TRBV5-1 to TRBJ1-1, with D hard to call. The CDR3 runs 13 residues. With 1 base removed from V and 0 bases from J, the gap between germline ends came to 4 bases. Germline CDR1 SGHRS, CDR2 YFSETQ. The CDR3 DNA is TGCGCCAGCAGCTTGAAGGTGAACACTGAAGCTTTCTTT. Translated: CASSLKVNTEAFF.

The CDR3 DNA follows: TGTGCCAGCAGGGACGCGGGACTAGCGGGAGTAAAGACCCAGTACTTC. Amino acids: CASRDAGLAGVKTQYF. The chain recombines TRBV7-3 with TRBJ2-5; 14 bases are a match to TRBD2. With 6 bases clipped from V and 6 bases from J, the junction kept 9 bases outside the gene matches. This CDR3 is built from 16 residues. CDR1 is SGHTA, CDR2 FQGTGA, per germline. The full variable domain, completed using reference TRBV7-3 and TRBJ2-5, is GAGVSQTPSNKVTEKGKYVELRCDPISGHTALYWYRQSLGQGPEFLIYFQGTGAADDSGLPNDRFFAVRPEGSVSTLKIQRTERGDSAVYLCASRDAGLAGVKTQYFGPGTRLLVL.

This clone is a singleton in its sample. V usage is TRBV5-5 and J usage is TRBJ2-7; a weak D match, TRBD2 (5 bases). Per the germline V gene, CDR1 is SGHKS and CDR2 is YYEKEE (reference sequence). This CDR3 has 13 residues. Trimming cost V 2 bases and J 4 bases, with 10 bases left between them. The CDR3 protein is CASSFPPGYEQYV. CDR3 bases: TGTGCCAGCAGCTTCCCCCCGGGGTACGAGCAGTACGTC.

This clone appeared a single time. The chain combines TRBV4-1 with TRBJ1-1; 7 nucleotides line up with TRBD1. Germline CDR1 and CDR2: MGHRA and YSYEKL. Trimming at V came to 5 bases and at J to 6 bases, leaving 6 bases not matched to a gene. This CDR3 is built from 13 residues. The CDR3 sequence: CASSYATGSEAFF. The CDR3 DNA reads TGCGCCAGCAGCTACGCGACAGGGTCTGAAGCTTTCTTT.

This chain connects TRBV29-1 to TRBJ1-1; D is unresolved. Germline V gene data show CDR1 as SQVTM and CDR2 as ANQGSEA. The CDR3 sequence is 13 residues long. V was shortened by 3 bases and J by 1 base, with 9 bases between the two germline ends. Written as DNA, the CDR3 is TGCAGCGTTGAGAGGACGGAGAACACTGAAGCTTTCTTT. This translates into CSVERTENTEAFF. Variable domain in full (rest from reference TRBV29-1 and TRBJ1-1): SAVISQKPSRDICQRGTSLTIQCQVDSQVTMMFWYRQQPGQSLTLIATANQGSEATYESGFVIDKFPISRPNLTFSTLTVSNMSPEDSSIYLCSVERTENTEAFFGQGTRLTVV.

The chain is built from TRBV30 and TRBJ1-4; D remains unclear. The CDR3 has 13 residues. V lost 1 base and J 8 bases, leaving 11 bases between the germline ends. Germline values: CDR1 GTSNPN, CDR2 SVGIG (reference sequence). The CDR3 sequence: CAWSGTMGEKLFF. CDR3 coding DNA: TGTGCCTGGAGTGGGACGATGGGGGAAAAACTGTTTTTT.